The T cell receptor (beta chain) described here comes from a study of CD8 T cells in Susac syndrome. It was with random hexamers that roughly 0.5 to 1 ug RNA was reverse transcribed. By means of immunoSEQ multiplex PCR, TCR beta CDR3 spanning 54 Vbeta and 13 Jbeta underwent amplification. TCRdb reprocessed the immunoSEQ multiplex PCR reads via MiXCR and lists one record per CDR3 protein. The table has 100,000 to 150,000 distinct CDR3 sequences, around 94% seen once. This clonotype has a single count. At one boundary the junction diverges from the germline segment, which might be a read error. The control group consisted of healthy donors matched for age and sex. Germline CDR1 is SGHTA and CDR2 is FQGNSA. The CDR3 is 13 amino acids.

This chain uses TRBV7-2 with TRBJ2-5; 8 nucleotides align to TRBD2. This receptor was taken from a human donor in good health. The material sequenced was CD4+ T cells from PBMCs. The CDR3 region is CASSLAGLETQYF. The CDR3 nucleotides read TGTGCCAGCAGCCTAGCGGGCCTAGAGACCCAGTACTTC. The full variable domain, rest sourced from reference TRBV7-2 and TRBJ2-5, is GAGVSQSPSNKVTEKGKDVELRCDPISGHTALYWYRQSLGQGLEFLIYFQGNSAPDKSGLPSDRFSAERTGGSVSTLTIQRTQQEDSAVYLCASSLAGLETQYFGPGTRLLVL.